This T cell receptor beta chain is from a study of neoadjuvant nivolumab and ipilimumab in lung cancer. For the study at large: Patients got nivolumab 3 mg/kg on days 1, 15 and 29; combination added ipilimumab 1 mg/kg day 1.

Overall study findings and caveats: Pretherapy blood TCR richness correlated positively with resected tumor richness.

This clone was found once. Its target is unknown. Data came from immunoSEQ multiplex PCR; TCRdb stores just in-frame clones and leaves some out. The repertoire includes more than 40,000 clones, roughly 89% of them detected once, and roughly 3.7% sits in the top ten. Germline loops: CDR1 SGHVS, CDR2 FQNEAQ. The CDR3 length is 15 residues. V lost 3 bases to trimming and J lost 1 base, with 12 bases between them. This rearrangement joins TRBV7-8 to TRBJ1-2, with a possible D match to TRBD1 (5 bases). The TCR was taken from an adult with non-small cell lung cancer. Some clones in this sample may be carry-over from other donors' samples. This material consisted of blood, taken before neoadjuvant nivolumab, alone or with ipilimumab. Here the CDR3 reads CASSFQTGINYGYTF. The CDR3 DNA follows: TGTGCCAGCAGCTTTCAAACAGGCATTAACTATGGCTACACCTTC.